The 8 T cell receptor beta chains in this list originate from one sample, sequenced in a study of blood T cell repertoires in COVID-19. The data were produced by immunoSEQ multiplex PCR, yet TCRdb's version contains in-frame clones alone and is incomplete. The table lists around 77,000 clones, more than 75% of them singletons. Source material: peripheral blood. The receptors were gathered from a man in his 70s with active or convalescent COVID-19.

The chain is built from TRBV4-1 and TRBJ1-2, with TRBD1 matching over 7 bases. Unmatched junction bases numbered 10, after V lost 3 bases and J lost 9 bases. The CDR3 is 14 residues long. Germline V gene lookup returns CDR1 MGHRA and CDR2 YSYEKL. The CDR3 DNA sequence: TGCGCCAGCAGCCACCCTAGGGACAGCCAAAGCTACACCTTC. Translated: CASSHPRDSQSYTF.

V and J are TRBV3-1 (or the pseudogene TRBV3-2) and TRBJ2-7; D is unresolved. Germline CDR1 reads LGHDT; CDR2 reads YNNKEL (reference sequence). The CDR3 has 16 residues. V was shortened by 1 base and J by 0 bases, with 13 bases between the two germline ends. The CDR3 here is CASSQGPLPSSYEQYF. The CDR3 region has the DNA TGTGCCAGCAGCCAAGGACCACTGCCTAGCTCCTACGAGCAGTACTTC.

The chain has TRBV3-1 (or the pseudogene TRBV3-2) and TRBJ2-7; 9 nucleotides match TRBD2. The CDR3 totals 15 residues. Per germline, CDR1 LGHDT and CDR2 YNNKEL (reference sequence). Unmatched junction bases numbered 11, after V lost 6 bases and J lost 5 bases. In DNA form, the CDR3 reads TGTGCCAGCAGTCCCCGCGCGGGAGGGGCCGACGAGCAGTACTTC. Translated: CASSPRAGGADEQYF.

The rearrangement uses TRBV30 and TRBJ1-5; D unresolved. Germline CDR1 GTSNPN, CDR2 SVGIG (reference sequence). V was pared by 4 bases and J by 2 bases, with 9 bases between. The CDR3 has 13 amino acids. CDR3 amino acids: CAWNSKGNQPQHF. The CDR3 DNA reads as TGTGCCTGGAACAGTAAGGGCAATCAGCCCCAGCATTTT.

The chain combines TRBV27 with TRBJ2-3; D not resolved. From germline, CDR1 is MNHEY and CDR2 SMNVEV (reference sequence). The ends were cut back, 6 bases at V and 5 bases at J, with 12 bases in the middle. The CDR3 length is 13 residues. CDR3 amino acids: CASSPMRRDTQYF. DNA for the CDR3: TGTGCCAGCAGCCCCATGAGGAGAGATACGCAGTATTTT.

The DNA for the CDR3 is TGTGCCAGCAGCTCCAGAGGAGGGCAGTTCTTC. Its protein is CASSSRGGQFF. The chain couples TRBV7-2 to TRBJ2-1, with D possibly being TRBD2 (5 bases). This CDR3 is built from 11 residues. Germline V CDR1 and CDR2: SGHTA, FQGNSA. Deletions cut 4 bases from V and 12 bases from J, with 10 bases between.

The chain employs TRBV10-3 and TRBJ1-3, with TRBD1 identical over 7 bases. This CDR3 has 16 residues. J gave up 5 bases and V 3 bases, and 10 bases lay outside the gene matches. Germline loops: CDR1 ENHRY, CDR2 SYGVKD. The CDR3: CAISEGWDSRRNTIYF. The DNA of the CDR3 is TGTGCCATCAGTGAAGGGTGGGACAGCCGAAGAAACACCATATATTTT.

The V call is TRBV14, the J call TRBJ2-1, with D unclear. V was shortened by 1 base and J by 9 bases, with 13 bases between the two germline ends. Per the germline V gene, CDR1 is SGHDN and CDR2 is FVKESK. The CDR3 totals 14 residues. The chain's CDR3 is CASSQGSVGGEQFF. In DNA form, the CDR3 reads TGTGCCAGCAGCCAAGGTTCGGTAGGCGGTGAGCAGTTCTTC.